The source of this TCR beta chain is a study of blood T cell repertoires in COVID-19. Profiled with immunoSEQ multiplex PCR; TCRdb holds only in-frame clones, not every one. The sample consists of 150,000 to 160,000 clones, over 65% of them appearing once. CDR1 is SGHRS, CDR2 YFSETQ, per germline. The germline V and J ends were trimmed by 0 bases and 1 base, with 4 bases remaining between them. The CDR3 runs 13 residues. The clonotype was recovered from an elderly man with acute or convalescent COVID-19. This chain joins TRBV5-1 and TRBJ2-5, with no clear D. The sample taken for sequencing was peripheral blood. The CDR3 DNA is TGCGCCAGCAGCTTGGACGGCCAAGAGACCCAGTACTTC. Translated, it gives CASSLDGQETQYF. The whole variable domain, filled in from reference TRBV5-1 and TRBJ2-5, reads KAGVTQTPRYLIKTRGQQVTLSCSPISGHRSVSWYQQTPGQGLQFLFEYFSETQRNKGNFPGRFSGRQFSNSRSEMNVSTLELGDSALYLCASSLDGQETQYFGPGTRLLVL.